Sequencing of this TCR beta chain was carried out in a study of blood T cell repertoires in COVID-19. After removal of 3 bases from V and 8 bases from J, the junction contained 10 bases not matched to a gene. Germline CDR1 reads SGHNT; CDR2 reads YYREEE (reference sequence). The CDR3 is 15 amino acids. This table comes from immunoSEQ multiplex PCR, and its TCRdb copy is limited to in-frame clones, with some not included. The table has hundreds of thousands of clones, about nine tenths seen once. This clonotype was sampled from a woman between 45 and 60 years old with acute or convalescent COVID-19. Sample: peripheral blood. The rearrangement joins TRBV5-4 to TRBJ1-2; TRBD1 matches 10 bases. This CDR3 is CASSSQRQGARGYTF. CDR3 sequence (DNA): TGTGCCAGCAGCTCCCAAAGACAGGGGGCCAGGGGCTACACCTTC.